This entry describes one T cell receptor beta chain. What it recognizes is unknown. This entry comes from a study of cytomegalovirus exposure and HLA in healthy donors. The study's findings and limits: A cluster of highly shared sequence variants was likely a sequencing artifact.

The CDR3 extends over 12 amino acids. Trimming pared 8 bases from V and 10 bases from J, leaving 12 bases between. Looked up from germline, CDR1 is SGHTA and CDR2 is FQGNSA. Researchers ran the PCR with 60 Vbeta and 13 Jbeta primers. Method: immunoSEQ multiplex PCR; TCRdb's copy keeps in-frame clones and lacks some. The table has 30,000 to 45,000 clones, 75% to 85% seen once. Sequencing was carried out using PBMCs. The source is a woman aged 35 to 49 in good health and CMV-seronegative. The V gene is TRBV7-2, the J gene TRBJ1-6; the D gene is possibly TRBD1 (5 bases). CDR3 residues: CASSGQRSPLHF. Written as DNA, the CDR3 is TGTGCCAGCTCAGGACAAAGGTCACCCCTCCACTTT.